This T cell receptor beta chain was captured by sequencing in a study of pediatric ulcerative colitis. The protocol was immunoSEQ multiplex PCR, while the TCRdb copy is restricted to in-frame clones and leaves out a portion. The profile shows some 43,000 clones, about 78% of them singletons. During colonoscopy, one to two rectal pinch biopsies were collected. With respect to this clone: Its cognate antigen is unknown.

The ends were cut back, 10 bases at V and 2 bases at J, with 15 bases in the middle. CDR3 length equals 14 residues. Looked up from germline, CDR1 is SNHLY and CDR2 is FYNNEI. Study conclusions and caveats: Total lymphocyte DNA, not sorted subsets, was the template. All ulcerative colitis patients, but no controls, carried two rectal clonotypes.

The clonotype originates from a girl under 18 with moderate ulcerative colitis. The rearrangement uses TRBV2 and TRBJ2-1; D is ambiguous. Specimen: gut tissue. The CDR3 DNA reads TGTGCCACCCGGGTCGGCAGAGCCTACAATGAGCAGTTCTTC. Translation gives CATRVGRAYNEQFF. The full variable domain, its missing parts supplied by reference TRBV2 and TRBJ2-1, is EPEVTQTPSHQVTQMGQEVILRCVPISNHLYFYWYRQILGQKVEFLVSFYNNEISEKSEIFDDQFSVERPDGSNFTLKIRSTKLEDSAMYFCATRVGRAYNEQFFGPGTRLTVL.